This T cell receptor beta chain was retrieved from a study of T-cell reconstitution after alpha-beta-depleted transplantation in children. The study's findings and limits: Several hundred graft clones that had expanded were reportedly the source of alpha-beta T cells about two months after transplant. Hyperexpanded clones declined; after one year, newly produced T cells mostly supplied diversity. It was surviving recipient T cells and thymic progenitors that gave some patients high TCRbeta diversity at day 60.

This clonotype was seen ten or more times. Its cognate antigen is unknown. Preparation of the TCRbeta library was carried out with unique molecular identifiers. TCRdb redid the calling of the PCR reads with MiXCR, one entry per CDR3 protein. In the table there are over 85,000 distinct CDR3 sequences, under 9% of which are singletons. Germline loops: CDR1 WNHNN, CDR2 SYGVQD (reference sequence). Germline trimming cut 4 bases from V and 4 bases from J; bases unmatched to any gene: 8. The CDR3 is 15 residues long. This sequence originates from a boy aged 2-15 years with acute lymphoblastic leukemia, due to receive a stem cell transplant. This rearrangement joins TRBV10-1 to TRBJ1-1; TRBD1 matches 8 bases. Specimen: PBMCs, collected before TCRalphabeta/CD19-depleted stem cell transplant. CDR3: CASSAGGQGFTEAFF. CDR3 coding DNA: TGCGCCAGCAGTGCGGGTGGACAGGGATTCACTGAAGCTTTCTTT.